This T cell receptor (beta chain) was retrieved from a study of blood T cell repertoires in COVID-19. Trimming cost V 9 bases and J 8 bases, with 16 bases left between them. The length of the CDR3 is 12 residues. Original processing methods: Nucleated cell number was recorded as an estimate derived from reference gene primer amplification. The table came from immunoSEQ multiplex PCR; TCRdb's copy has only in-frame clones and leaves some out. The V and J calls and clone size come from that table; D and trimming were worked out from the DNA. The sample lists 100,000 to 150,000 clones; around 82% were seen once.

This clonotype was sampled from a man between 60 and 75 years old with acute or convalescent COVID-19. The sequencing input was peripheral blood. The genes are TRBV23-1 and TRBJ1-1, with D uncertain. TRBV23-1 is classed as an ORF, of uncertain function. CDR3 DNA: TGCGCCAGGCGAAGGGAGACGGACGAAGCTTTCTTT. Translation: CARRRETDEAFF.